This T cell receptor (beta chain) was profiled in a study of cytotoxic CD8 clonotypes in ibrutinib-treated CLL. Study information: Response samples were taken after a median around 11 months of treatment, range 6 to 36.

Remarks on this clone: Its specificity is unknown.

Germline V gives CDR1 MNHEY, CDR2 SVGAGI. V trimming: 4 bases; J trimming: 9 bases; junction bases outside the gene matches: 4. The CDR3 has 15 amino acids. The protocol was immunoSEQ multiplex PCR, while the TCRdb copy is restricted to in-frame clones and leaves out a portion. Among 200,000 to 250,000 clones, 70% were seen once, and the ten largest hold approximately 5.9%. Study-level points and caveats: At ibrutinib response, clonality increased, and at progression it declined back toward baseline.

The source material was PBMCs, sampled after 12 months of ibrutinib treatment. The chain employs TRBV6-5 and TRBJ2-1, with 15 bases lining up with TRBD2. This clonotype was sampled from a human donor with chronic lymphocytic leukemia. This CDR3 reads CASSSGLAGGSEQFF. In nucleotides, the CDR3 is TGTGCCAGCAGTTCAGGACTAGCGGGAGGGAGTGAGCAGTTCTTC.